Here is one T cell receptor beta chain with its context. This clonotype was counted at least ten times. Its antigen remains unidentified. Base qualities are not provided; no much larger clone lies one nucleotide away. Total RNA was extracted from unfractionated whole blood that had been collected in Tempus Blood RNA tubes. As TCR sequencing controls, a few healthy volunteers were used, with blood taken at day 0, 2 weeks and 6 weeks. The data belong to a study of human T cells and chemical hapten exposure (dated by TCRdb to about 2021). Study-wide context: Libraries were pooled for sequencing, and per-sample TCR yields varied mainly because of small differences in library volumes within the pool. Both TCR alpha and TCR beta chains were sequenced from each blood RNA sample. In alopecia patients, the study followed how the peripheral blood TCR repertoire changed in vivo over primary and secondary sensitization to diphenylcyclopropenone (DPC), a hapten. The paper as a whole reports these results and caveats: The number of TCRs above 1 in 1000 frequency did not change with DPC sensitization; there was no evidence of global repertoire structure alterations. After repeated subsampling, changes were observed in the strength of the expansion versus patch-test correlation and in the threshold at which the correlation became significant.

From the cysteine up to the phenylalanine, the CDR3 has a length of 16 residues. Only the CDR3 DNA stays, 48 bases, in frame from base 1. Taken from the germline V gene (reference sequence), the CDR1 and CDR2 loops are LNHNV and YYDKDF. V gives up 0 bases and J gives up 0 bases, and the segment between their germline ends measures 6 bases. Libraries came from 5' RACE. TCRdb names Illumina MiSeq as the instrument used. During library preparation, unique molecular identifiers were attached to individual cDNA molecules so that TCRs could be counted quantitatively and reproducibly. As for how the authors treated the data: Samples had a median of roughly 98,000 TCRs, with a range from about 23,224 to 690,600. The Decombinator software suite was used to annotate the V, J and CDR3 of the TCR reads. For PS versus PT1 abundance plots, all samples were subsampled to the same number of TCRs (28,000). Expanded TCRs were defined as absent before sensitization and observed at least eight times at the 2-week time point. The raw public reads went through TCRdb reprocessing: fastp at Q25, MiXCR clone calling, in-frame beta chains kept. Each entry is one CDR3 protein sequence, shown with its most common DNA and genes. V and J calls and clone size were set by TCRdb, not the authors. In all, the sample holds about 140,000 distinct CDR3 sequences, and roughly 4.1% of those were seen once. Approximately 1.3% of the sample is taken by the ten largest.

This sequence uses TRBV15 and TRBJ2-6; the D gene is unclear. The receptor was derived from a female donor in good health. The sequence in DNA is TGTGCCACCAGCAGAGATCGAGCCTCTGGGGCCAACGTCCTGACTTTC. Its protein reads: CATSRDRASGANVLTF.